The TCR beta chain under discussion was sequenced for a study of cytomegalovirus exposure and HLA in healthy donors. General study points: Some V segments (TRBV6-2 and TRBV6-3 among them) were excluded as indistinguishable. Analysis was carried out at a later point, and it linked a missense DCLRE1C variant to TCR beta V- and J-gene trimming. Serostatus for CMV was the only available immune exposure information.

Primers: 60 Vbeta forward and 13 Jbeta reverse. Profiling relied on immunoSEQ multiplex PCR, and the TCRdb table lists in-frame clones only, not all of them. The repertoire holds some 120,000 clones, with around 80% as singletons. Note on this clone: Its antigen is unknown.

The CDR3 contains 16 residues. Germline V gene sequence: CDR1 SGDLS, CDR2 YYNGEE. V shed 0 bases and J shed 3 bases, with 13 bases lying between them. The sample taken for sequencing was PBMCs. This receptor was identified in a man aged 50 to 59 in good health and CMV-seronegative. V is TRBV9 and J is TRBJ1-3; D possibly corresponds to TRBD1 (5 bases). The CDR3: CASSVATGVFGNTIYF. DNA of the CDR3: TGTGCCAGCAGCGTAGCTACGGGGGTCTTTGGAAACACCATATATTTT.